The subject of this entry is one TCR beta chain. The data derive from a study of T cell changes during pregnancy in multiple sclerosis. TCRdb's table, derived via immunoSEQ multiplex PCR, lists solely in-frame clones and lacks some. The sample has around 80,000 clones, 90% to 95% seen once. Source: peripheral blood, taken in the second trimester of pregnancy. This TCR derives from a female donor in good health, enrolled as a control in a pregnancy study.

The chain's CDR3 is CASRRGGLVPDTQYF. In DNA form, the CDR3 reads TGTGCCAGCAGGAGGGGGGGACTAGTTCCAGATACGCAGTATTTT. The V call is TRBV27, the J call TRBJ2-3, with 8 positions matching TRBD2. Germline assignment: CDR1 MNHEY and CDR2 SMNVEV (reference sequence). The CDR3 has 15 amino acids. V dropped 6 bases and J dropped 4; count of bases not matched to a gene: 9.